A single sample gave rise to the 9 T cell receptor beta chains below, sequenced in a study of shared clonotypes between healthy human individuals. This table comes from immunoSEQ multiplex PCR, and its TCRdb copy is limited to in-frame clones, with some not included. The table records about 2.1 million clones, 90% to 95% of them present only once. Positively selected for CCR7, the CD45RO-negative cells used as naive CD8 cells excluded terminally differentiated effector memory CD45RA+ cells. The sequencing input was naive CD8+ T cells from PBMCs. Receptors originate from a man between 18 and 35 years old in good health. Some clones in this sample may be carry-over from other donors' samples.

This clone was seen only once. The chain couples TRBV4-3 to TRBJ2-7; D is ambiguous. The CDR3 extends over 21 amino acids. CDR1 is LGHNA and CDR2 is YSLEER in the germline V gene. Trimming took off 1 base at V and 2 bases at J, with 30 bases between the two ends. The CDR3 bases are TGCGCCAGCAGCCAAGGGGTAGGGCCCCATCCCCGTCGCCAGTCGCCCTACGAGCAGTACTTC. Residues: CASSQGVGPHPRRQSPYEQYF.

This rearrangement joins TRBV2 to TRBJ2-7; D gene uncertain. The CDR3 runs to 15 residues. Germline assignment: CDR1 SNHLY and CDR2 FYNNEI. The germline V and J ends were trimmed by 6 bases and 0 bases, with 15 bases remaining between them. The CDR3 bases are TGTGCCAGCAGCCCAAGCCTCATCCCCTCCTACGAGCAGTACTTC. Translating it yields CASSPSLIPSYEQYF. Filled out from reference TRBV2 and TRBJ2-7, the complete variable domain reads EPEVTQTPSHQVTQMGQEVILRCVPISNHLYFYWYRQILGQKVEFLVSFYNNEISEKSEIFDDQFSVERPDGSNFTLKIRSTKLEDSAMYFCASSPSLIPSYEQYFGPGTRLTVT.

V is TRBV19 and J is TRBJ2-7; 8 positions match TRBD1. CDR1 LNHDA and CDR2 SQIVND come from the germline V gene (reference sequence). With V trimmed by 1 base and J by 0 bases, 8 bases remained unmatched. The CDR3 extends over 17 amino acids. The CDR3 DNA reads as TGTGCCAGTAGTATAGTTTACGACAGGGGTAGCTCCTACGAGCAGTACTTC. It is translated as CASSIVYDRGSSYEQYF.

The CDR3 coding sequence is TGTGCCATCAGTGAGCCGGGGCCTCAGCCCCAGCATTTT. Its translation is CAISEPGPQPQHF. The genes are TRBV10-3 and TRBJ1-5; possibly TRBD1 for D (5 bases). The V end was cut by 2 bases, the J end by 6 bases, with 8 bases between. The germline V gene has CDR1 ENHRY and CDR2 SYGVKD. This CDR3 comprises 13 residues.

This sequence joins TRBV9 and TRBJ2-3; 8 bases agree with TRBD2. V lost 0 bases and J lost 5; bases outside the gene matches: 5. CDR1 is SGDLS and CDR2 is YYNGEE in the germline V gene. CDR3 length: 15 residues. The CDR3 DNA sequence: TGTGCCAGCAGCGTAGACGGGAGGGAGATAGATACGCAGTATTTT. It translates to CASSVDGREIDTQYF.

V and J are TRBV9 and TRBJ1-2, with no clear D. Per the germline V gene, CDR1 is SGDLS and CDR2 is YYNGEE. The V and J ends lost 4 bases and 8 bases respectively, with 6 bases between them. The CDR3 has 10 amino acids. Here the CDR3 DNA reads TGTGCCAGCAGCTCCATCGGCTACACCTTC. Translated: CASSSIGYTF. The full variable domain, completed using reference TRBV9 and TRBJ1-2, is DSGVTQTPKHLITATGQRVTLRCSPRSGDLSVYWYQQSLDQGLQFLIQYYNGEERAKGNILERFSAQQFPDLHSELNLSSLELGDSALYFCASSSIGYTFGSGTRLTVV.

The CDR3 DNA follows: TGTGCCAGCAGTTTATGGACAGGGGATGGCACTGAAGCTTTCTTT. This gives the protein CASSLWTGDGTEAFF. The chain is built from TRBV28 and TRBJ1-1, with 8 nucleotides matching TRBD1. Germline assignment: CDR1 MDHEN and CDR2 SYDVKM. V trimming: 0 bases; J trimming: 4 bases; junction bases outside the gene matches: 4. This CDR3 is built from 15 residues.

As DNA, the CDR3 is TGTGCCAGCAGTTTATGGATTTGGCAGGGCCAGCATTTT. Translating gives CASSLWIWQGQHF. The rearrangement joins TRBV28 to TRBJ1-5; D perhaps matches TRBD1 (5 bases). Germline V gene sequence: CDR1 MDHEN, CDR2 SYDVKM. Trimming cost V 0 bases and J 12 bases, with 12 bases left between them. This CDR3 has 13 residues.

This chain connects TRBV28 to TRBJ2-7; D unclear. Germline CDR1 is MDHEN and CDR2 is SYDVKM. This CDR3 comprises 13 residues. Trimming shortened V by 6 bases and J by 4 bases, and 13 bases separated the two germline ends. Written as DNA, the CDR3 is TGTGCCAGCAGCCAAAGGACCCCTTACGAGCAGTACTTC. Protein product: CASSQRTPYEQYF.